The 14 T cell receptor beta chains presented below share a single source sample, sequenced in a study of T cells expressing NK-cell markers. Each CDR3 protein gets one entry in TCRdb, which reprocessed the 5' RACE reads and gives no DNA. Its table records about 370,000 distinct CDR3 sequences. The specimen was blood T cells: a sorted CD56 or NKG2C T cell subset, CD4+ or CD8+ T cells, or bulk PBMC T cells (not recorded which). Receptors were obtained from a woman between 50 and 59 years old in good health.

The chain links TRBV3-1 to TRBJ2-5; as DNA is missing, the TRBD2 call by TCRdb cannot be tested. The CDR3 totals 16 residues. Germline V gene data show CDR1 as LGHDT and CDR2 as YNNKEL (reference sequence). Here the CDR3 reads CASSQVSGRRGETQYF.

V gene TRBV10-3 combines with J gene TRBJ2-3. The germline gives CDR1 ENHRY, CDR2 SYGVKD. This CDR3 has 13 residues. Here the CDR3 reads CAVEIQGTDTQYF.

The chain is built from TRBV9 and TRBJ2-5; the D call of TRBD1 rests on TCRdb alone, since no DNA is present to check it. Germline V lookup: CDR1 SGDLS, CDR2 YYNGEE. CDR3 size: 13 residues. CDR3 amino acids: CASSGGTGETQYF.

The rearrangement uses TRBV20-1 and TRBJ1-1. Germline CDR1 and CDR2: DFQATT and SNEGSKA (reference sequence). This CDR3 is 15 amino acids long. This CDR3 reads CSARGVESLYTEAFF.

The rearrangement joins TRBV10-3 to TRBJ1-5. CDR1 and CDR2 (germline): ENHRY, SYGVKD. The CDR3 loop spans 15 amino acids. Here the CDR3 reads CAISETTASNQPQHF.

The chain employs TRBV29-1 and TRBJ1-1; TCRdb outputs TRBD1, but without DNA this stays unchecked. Germline CDR1 SQVTM, CDR2 ANQGSEA. The CDR3 contains 14 residues. CDR3 residues: CSVGRGAMNTEAFF.

V is TRBV12-3 or TRBV12-4 and J is TRBJ2-4; TCRdb's D call of TRBD2 is untestable without DNA. This CDR3 spans 17 amino acids. CDR3 loop: CASSFLPSVLAKNIQYF.

The rearrangement links TRBV4-1 to TRBJ2-3; TCRdb's D call, TRBD1, is unchecked because there is no DNA. In germline, CDR1 is MGHRA, CDR2 YSYEKL. The CDR3 spans 16 residues. This chain's CDR3 is CASSQETGKGSHTQYF.

V is TRBV4-1 and J is TRBJ1-4. This CDR3 region has 16 residues. The germline CDR1 and CDR2 sequences are MGHRA and YSYEKL. The CDR3 sequence: CASSQLVKILNEKLFF.

The chain recombines TRBV6-5 with TRBJ2-7. Germline CDR1 MNHEY, CDR2 SVGAGI. This CDR3 comprises 16 residues. The CDR3 loop is CASSYPTPTGPYEQYF.

This rearrangement joins TRBV4-1 to TRBJ2-1; the D call from TCRdb, TRBD2, cannot be confirmed without DNA. This CDR3 region has 14 residues. The germline V gene has CDR1 MGHRA and CDR2 YSYEKL. CDR3 protein: CASSQSLADNEQFF.

The V and J genes are TRBV2 and TRBJ2-5; checking the TCRdb D call of TRBD2 is not possible without DNA. Germline V gives CDR1 SNHLY, CDR2 FYNNEI. This CDR3 has 15 residues. CDR3: CASSEMPSSQETQYF.

The CDR3: CASSLGSVTDTQYF. The rearrangement uses TRBV5-6 and TRBJ2-3. The CDR3 has 14 residues. Germline CDR1 SGHDT, CDR2 YYEEEE. The complete variable domain, with remaining parts taken from reference TRBV5-6 and TRBJ2-3, reads DAGVTQSPTHLIKTRGQQVTLRCSPKSGHDTVSWYQQALGQGPQFIFQYYEEEERQRGNFPDRFSGHQFPNYSSELNVNALLLGDSALYLCASSLGSVTDTQYFGPGTRLTVL.

The V and J genes are TRBV5-1 and TRBJ2-5; TCRdb selects TRBD2, and the lack of DNA leaves this call unchecked. The germline CDR1 and CDR2 sequences are SGHRS and YFSETQ. The CDR3 contains 16 residues. The CDR3: CASSFRAGTYQETQYF.